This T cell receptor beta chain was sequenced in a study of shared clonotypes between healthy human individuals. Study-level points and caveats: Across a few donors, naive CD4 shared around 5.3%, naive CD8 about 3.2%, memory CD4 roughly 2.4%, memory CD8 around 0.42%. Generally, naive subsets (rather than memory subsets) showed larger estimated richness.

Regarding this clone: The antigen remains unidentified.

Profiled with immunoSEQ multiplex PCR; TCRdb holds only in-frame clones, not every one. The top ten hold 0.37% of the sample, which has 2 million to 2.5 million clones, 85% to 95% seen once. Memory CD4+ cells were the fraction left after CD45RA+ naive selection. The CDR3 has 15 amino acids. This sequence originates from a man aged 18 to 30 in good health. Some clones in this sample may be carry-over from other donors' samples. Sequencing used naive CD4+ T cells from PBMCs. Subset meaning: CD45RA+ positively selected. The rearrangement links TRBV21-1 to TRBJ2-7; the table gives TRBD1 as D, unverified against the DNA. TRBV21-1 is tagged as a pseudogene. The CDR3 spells CASSKGQYSPYEQYF. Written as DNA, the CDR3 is TGTGCCAGCAGCAAAGGACAGTATTCCCCCTACGAGCAGTACTTC.